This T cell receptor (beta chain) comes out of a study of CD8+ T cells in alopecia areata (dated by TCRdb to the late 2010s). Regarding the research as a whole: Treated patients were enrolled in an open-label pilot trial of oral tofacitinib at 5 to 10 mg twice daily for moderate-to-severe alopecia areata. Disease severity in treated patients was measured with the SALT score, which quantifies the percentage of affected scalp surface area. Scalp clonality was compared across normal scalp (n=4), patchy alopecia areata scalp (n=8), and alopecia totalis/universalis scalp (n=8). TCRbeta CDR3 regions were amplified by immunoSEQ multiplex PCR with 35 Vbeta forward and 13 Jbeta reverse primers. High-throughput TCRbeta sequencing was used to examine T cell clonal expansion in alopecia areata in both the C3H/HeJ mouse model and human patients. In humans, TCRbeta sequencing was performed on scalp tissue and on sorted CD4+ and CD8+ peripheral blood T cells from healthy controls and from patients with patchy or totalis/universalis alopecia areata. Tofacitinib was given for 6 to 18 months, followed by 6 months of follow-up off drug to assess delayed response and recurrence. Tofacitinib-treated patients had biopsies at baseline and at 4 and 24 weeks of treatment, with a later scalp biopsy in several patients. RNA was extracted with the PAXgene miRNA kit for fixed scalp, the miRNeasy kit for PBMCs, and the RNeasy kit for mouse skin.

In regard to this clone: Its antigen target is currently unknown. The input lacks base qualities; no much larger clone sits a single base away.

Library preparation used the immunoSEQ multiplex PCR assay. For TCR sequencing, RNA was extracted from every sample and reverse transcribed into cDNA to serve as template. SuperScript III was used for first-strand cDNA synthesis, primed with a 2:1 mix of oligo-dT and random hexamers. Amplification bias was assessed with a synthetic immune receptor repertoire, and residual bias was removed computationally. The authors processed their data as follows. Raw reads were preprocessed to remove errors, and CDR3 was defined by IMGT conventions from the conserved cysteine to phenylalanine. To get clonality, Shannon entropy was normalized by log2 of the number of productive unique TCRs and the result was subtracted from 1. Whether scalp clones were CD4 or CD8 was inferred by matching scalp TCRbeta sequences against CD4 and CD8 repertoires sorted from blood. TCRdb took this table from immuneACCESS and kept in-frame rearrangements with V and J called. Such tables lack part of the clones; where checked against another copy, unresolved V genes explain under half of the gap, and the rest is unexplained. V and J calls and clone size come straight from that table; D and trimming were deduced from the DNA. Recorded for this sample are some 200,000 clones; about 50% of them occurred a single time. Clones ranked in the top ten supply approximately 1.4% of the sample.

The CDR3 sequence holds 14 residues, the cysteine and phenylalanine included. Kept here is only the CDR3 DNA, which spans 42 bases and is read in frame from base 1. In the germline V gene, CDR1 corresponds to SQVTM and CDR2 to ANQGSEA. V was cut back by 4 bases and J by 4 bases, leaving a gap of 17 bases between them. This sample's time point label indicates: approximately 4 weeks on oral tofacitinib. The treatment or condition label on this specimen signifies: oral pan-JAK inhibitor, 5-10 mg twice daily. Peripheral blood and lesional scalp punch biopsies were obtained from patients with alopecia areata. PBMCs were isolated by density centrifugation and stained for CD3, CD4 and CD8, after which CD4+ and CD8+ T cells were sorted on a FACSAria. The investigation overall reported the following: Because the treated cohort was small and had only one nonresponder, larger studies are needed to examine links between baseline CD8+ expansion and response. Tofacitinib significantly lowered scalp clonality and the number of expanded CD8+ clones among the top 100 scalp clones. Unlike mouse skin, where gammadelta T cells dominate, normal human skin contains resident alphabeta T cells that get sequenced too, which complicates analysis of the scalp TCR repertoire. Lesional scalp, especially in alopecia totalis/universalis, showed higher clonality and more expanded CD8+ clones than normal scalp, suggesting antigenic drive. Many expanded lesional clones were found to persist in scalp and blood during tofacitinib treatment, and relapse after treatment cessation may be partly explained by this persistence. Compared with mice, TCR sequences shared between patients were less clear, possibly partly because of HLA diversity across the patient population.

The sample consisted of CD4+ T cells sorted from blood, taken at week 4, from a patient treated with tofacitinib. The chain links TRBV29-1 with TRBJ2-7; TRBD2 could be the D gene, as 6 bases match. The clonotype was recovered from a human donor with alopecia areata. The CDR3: CSVVLGAGPYEQYF. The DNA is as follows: TGCAGCGTTGTGTTAGGAGCGGGCCCTTACGAGCAGTACTTC.